These T cell receptor beta chains were read from a single sample in a study of CD8 T cells in ankylosing spondylitis. TCRdb reanalysed the 5' RACE reads using MiXCR and keeps one entry per CDR3 protein. This sample yields around 330,000 distinct CDR3 sequences, of which 11% are seen a single time; around 8.4% belongs to the top ten. Sequences were obtained from blood, either unsorted or a sorted T cell fraction (not recorded which). These receptors were obtained from a female donor with ankylosing spondylitis or in good health (not recorded which). The CDR3 runs from the conserved cysteine through the conserved F or W. D genes are given only for firm matches. The listing skips clone size in some rows; elsewhere it reads once, few, many or a size class.

cdr3_length,v_call,clone_size,j_call,d_call,cdr3_aa,cdr3_nt
15,TRBV9,few,TRBJ2-3,.,CASSVSGALRDTQYF,TGTGCCAGCAGCGTCAGCGGAGCGCTCCGAGATACGCAGTATTTT
11,TRBV21-1,many,TRBJ2-2,.,CGTGDTGELFF,TGTGGGACAGGGGACACCGGGGAGCTGTTTTTT
15,TRBV7-2,many,TRBJ2-2,TRBD1,CASSPGTAQHGELFF,TGTGCCAGCAGCCCTGGGACAGCACAGCACGGGGAGCTGTTTTTT
15,TRBV28,many,TRBJ2-1,.,CASSLPASSYNEQFF,TGTGCCAGCAGTTTACCGGCGAGCTCCTACAATGAGCAGTTCTTC
15,TRBV7-2,many,TRBJ2-3,TRBD2,CASSSGTSGADTQYF,TGTGCCAGCAGCTCCGGGACTAGCGGGGCAGATACGCAGTATTTT
18,TRBV20-1,.,TRBJ2-6,.,CSARVLGGEFSGANVLTF,TGCAGTGCTAGAGTCTTAGGAGGGGAGTTTTCTGGGGCCAACGTCCTGACTTTC
15,TRBV7-2,.,TRBJ1-6,.,CASSLDSRGLSPLHF,TGTGCCAGCAGCTTAGACTCGCGGGGGCTGTCACCCCTCCACTTT
19,TRBV5-1,many,TRBJ1-6,TRBD1,CASSVGTGGSSSYNSPLHF,TGCGCCAGCAGCGTTGGGACAGGGGGATCAAGCTCCTATAATTCACCCCTCCACTTT
14,TRBV10-3,few,TRBJ2-7,.,CAIRPTTVSAEQYF,TGTGCCATCAGACCCACTACGGTGTCGGCCGAGCAGTACTTC
14,TRBV24-1,many,TRBJ2-2,.,CATSTTIYTGELFF,TGTGCCACCAGTACCACGATTTACACCGGGGAGCTGTTTTTT
14,TRBV19,few,TRBJ2-7,.,CASSRSNGGYEQYF,TGTGCCAGTAGTCGGAGTAACGGGGGCTACGAGCAGTACTTC
15,TRBV15,few,TRBJ2-3,.,CATSRDQSGPDTQYF,TGTGCCACCAGCAGAGATCAATCGGGTCCCGATACGCAGTATTTT
21,TRBV25-1,.,TRBJ2-3,.,CASSEWGGPFTDHTETDTQYF,TGTGCCAGCAGTGAATGGGGGGGGCCATTCACCGACCACACTGAGACAGATACGCAGTATTTT
13,TRBV5-1,many,TRBJ1-5,.,CASSLEGGQPQHF,TGCGCCAGCAGCTTGGAGGGGGGACAGCCCCAGCATTTT
13,TRBV6-4,many,TRBJ1-1,.,CASSDRGGEEAFF,TGTGCCAGCAGTGACCGGGGAGGTGAAGAAGCTTTCTTT
15,TRBV5-1,few,TRBJ2-3,TRBD1,CASSLRTGLGDTQYF,TGCGCCAGCAGCCTACGGACAGGGTTGGGAGATACGCAGTATTTT
15,TRBV6-5,many,TRBJ2-2,TRBD2,CASSYSGTLPGELFF,TGTGCCAGCAGTTATAGCGGGACACTCCCCGGGGAGCTGTTTTTT
13,TRBV20-1,few,TRBJ2-4,.,CSARAVAAGWEYF,TGCAGTGCTAGAGCGGTTGCTGCGGGTTGGGAGTACTTC
15,TRBV11-2,few,TRBJ1-4,.,CASSLVEALAEKLFF,TGTGCCAGCAGCTTAGTTGAGGCCTTGGCAGAAAAACTGTTTTTT
12,TRBV4-2,few,TRBJ1-1,.,CASSQNDRRAFF,TGTGCCAGCAGCCAAAACGACAGGAGAGCTTTCTTT
12,TRBV20-1,many,TRBJ2-3,.,CSASDRQPLPYF,TGCAGTGCTAGTGATCGGCAGCCCCTGCCCTATTTT
13,TRBV29-1,many,TRBJ1-1,.,CSVDRLANTEAFF,TGCAGCGTTGATCGCTTGGCGAACACTGAAGCTTTCTTT
13,TRBV5-1,many,TRBJ2-1,.,CASSLQTSNEQFF,TGCGCCAGCAGCTTGCAAACTTCCAATGAGCAGTTCTTC
12,TRBV12-3/TRBV12-4,many,TRBJ2-1,TRBD1,CASSFDRDRLFF,TGTGCCAGCAGCTTTGACAGGGATCGTCTGTTCTTC
16,TRBV7-8,many,TRBJ2-2,TRBD2,CASSLKLAGNTGELFF,TGTGCCAGCAGCTTAAAACTAGCGGGGAACACCGGGGAGCTGTTTTTT
14,TRBV20-1,.,TRBJ1-5,.,CSASLQGIYQPQHF,TGCAGTGCTAGCCTACAGGGAATCTATCAGCCCCAGCATTTT
14,TRBV7-8,many,TRBJ1-5,.,CASSLDGVNQPQHF,TGTGCCAGCAGCTTAGATGGGGTCAATCAGCCCCAGCATTTT
13,TRBV20-1,many,TRBJ2-5,TRBD1,CSASRTGRETQYF,TGCAGTGCTTCGAGGACAGGGAGGGAGACCCAGTACTTC
14,TRBV7-2,many,TRBJ2-1,.,CASSFGASSNEQFF,TGTGCCAGCAGCTTTGGGGCCAGCTCCAATGAGCAGTTCTTC